This entry lists 24 T cell receptor beta chains sequenced from one sample in a study of CD8+ T cells in alopecia areata (dated by TCRdb to the late 2010s). Library prep was done by the immunoSEQ multiplex PCR assay. RNA was extracted from all samples and reverse transcribed into cDNA as template for TCR sequencing. TCRdb retrieved this table from immuneACCESS and kept in-frame rearrangements only. Not all clones are present; in checked studies, unresolved V genes account for under half, and no reason is known for the remainder. Counted in this sample were approximately 120,000 clones; 45% to 50% of them appeared once. The ten largest clones represent approximately 10% of the sample. Specimen: NKG2D-low CD8+ T cells sorted from blood. Interpreted using the paper, the cell subset or site label stands for: sorted CD8+ NKG2D-low blood T cells. These receptors came from a human donor with alopecia areata.

The chain uses TRBV11-2 and TRBJ2-1; either TRBD1 or TRBD2 may supply D (5 bases each). Germline V CDR1 and CDR2: SGHAT, FQNNGV. The CDR3 consists of 12 residues. The V end was cut by 7 bases, the J end by 10 bases, with 14 bases between. CDR3 in amino acids: CASTILEGEQFF. As DNA, the CDR3 is TGTGCCAGCACGATCTTAGAGGGGGAGCAGTTCTTC. The whole variable domain, filled in from reference TRBV11-2 and TRBJ2-1, reads EAGVAQSPRYKIIEKRQSVAFWCNPISGHATLYWYQQILGQGPKLLIQFQNNGVVDDSQLPKDRFSAERLKGVDSTLKIQPAKLEDSAVYLCASTILEGEQFFGPGTRLTVL.

The chain employs TRBV11-2 and TRBJ2-5, with a tentative D call TRBD1 (5 bases). Deletions cut 2 bases from V and 1 base from J, with 11 bases between. The germline V gene has CDR1 SGHAT and CDR2 FQNNGV. The CDR3 is 15 amino acids. CDR3 amino acids: CASSLFAGSQETQYF. The CDR3 DNA sequence: TGTGCCAGCAGCTTATTTGCAGGGTCCCAAGAGACCCAGTACTTC.

V usage is TRBV9 and J usage is TRBJ2-1; perhaps TRBD2 as D (5 bases). Germline V gene lookup returns CDR1 SGDLS and CDR2 YYNGEE. V lost 3 bases to trimming and J lost 7 bases, with 11 bases between them. This CDR3 comprises 13 residues. CDR3 coding DNA: TGTGCCAGCAGCGGCTGGACTTCAAATGAGCAGTTCTTC. As protein: CASSGWTSNEQFF.

This clone appeared a few times. This chain uses TRBV11-2 with TRBJ2-7, with TRBD1 as a possible D gene (5 bases). Germline V gives CDR1 SGHAT, CDR2 FQNNGV. The CDR3 is 14 amino acids. V shed 0 bases and J shed 5 bases, with 11 bases lying between them. The CDR3 DNA follows: TGTGCCAGCAGCTTAGATTATGACAGCAACGAGCAGTACTTC. It yields the protein CASSLDYDSNEQYF.

This clone was counted between two and nine times. The V and J genes are TRBV28 and TRBJ2-7, with D perhaps TRBD2 (5 bases). Germline CDR1 reads MDHEN; CDR2 reads SYDVKM. V was cut by 5 bases and J by 0 bases, with 11 bases left in between. This CDR3 is 14 amino acids long. The CDR3 sequence: CASSPGRGSYEQYF. CDR3 nucleotides: TGTGCCAGCAGTCCTGGCCGGGGCTCCTACGAGCAGTACTTC.

This clone was seen many times. This rearrangement joins TRBV6-4 to TRBJ2-3; D assignment may be TRBD1 or TRBD2 (5 bases each). CDR1 and CDR2 (germline): MRHNA, SNTAGT. The CDR3 is made up of 13 amino acids. The ends were cut back, 3 bases at V and 6 bases at J, with 10 bases in the middle. The chain's CDR3 is CASSEGESDTQYF. CDR3 nucleotide sequence: TGTGCCAGCAGTGAAGGGGAGTCGGATACGCAGTATTTT.

This clone was recorded a few times. The V and J genes are TRBV19 and TRBJ2-1, with 8 bases aligning to TRBD1. This CDR3 is 14 amino acids long. The germline gives CDR1 LNHDA, CDR2 SQIVND (reference sequence). Losses at the gene ends were 5 bases for V and 6 bases for J; bases not matched to a gene: 6. The CDR3 bases are TGTGCCAGTAGTTTTGGACAGGGAGTCAATGAGCAGTTCTTC. Its translation: CASSFGQGVNEQFF.

J is TRBJ1-5 and V is TRBV28; 7 bases fit TRBD1. J gave up 1 base and V 6 bases, and 3 bases lay outside the gene matches. Germline V gives CDR1 MDHEN, CDR2 SYDVKM. CDR3 length equals 14 residues. CDR3 DNA: TGTGCCAGCAGAAGGACAGGAAGCAATCAGCCCCAGCATTTT. Its protein product is CASRRTGSNQPQHF.

V is TRBV29-1 and J is TRBJ1-2, with D tentatively TRBD1 (6 bases). The CDR3 is made up of 12 amino acids. Trimming cost V 6 bases and J 10 bases, with 18 bases left between them. Germline V gives CDR1 SQVTM, CDR2 ANQGSEA. Written as DNA, the CDR3 is TGCAGCGTCCCCACGCAGGGGTACGACTACACCTTC. It specifies CSVPTQGYDYTF.

This clone was counted only a few times. The chain couples TRBV29-1 to TRBJ2-1; 9 nucleotides match TRBD1. CDR3 length: 14 amino acids. Trimming cost V 6 bases and J 6 bases; bases outside gene matches: 9. CDR1 SQVTM and CDR2 ANQGSEA come from the germline V gene. CDR3 coding DNA: TGCAGCGTACCCCGGGGGACAGGGTCCAATGAGCAGTTCTTC. Translation: CSVPRGTGSNEQFF.

The J gene is TRBJ2-7, the V gene TRBV29-1; 7 bases fit TRBD2. CDR3 length: 13 amino acids. Per the germline V gene, CDR1 is SQVTM and CDR2 is ANQGSEA. V gave up 3 bases and J gave up 4 bases; unmatched junction bases: 6. The CDR3 loop reads CSVDGWEGYEQYF. The CDR3 DNA reads TGCAGCGTTGACGGGTGGGAGGGGTACGAGCAGTACTTC.

The J gene is TRBJ1-2, the V gene TRBV30, with TRBD1 matching 8 bases. This CDR3 has 16 residues. The junction had 19 bases not matched to a gene; V was cut back by 8 bases and J by 5 bases. Germline V gene data show CDR1 as GTSNPN and CDR2 as SVGIG (reference sequence). The CDR3: CAVIGPTGTGLYGYTF. DNA for the CDR3: TGTGCCGTCATCGGGCCCACCGGGACAGGACTATATGGCTACACCTTC.

V usage is TRBV13 and J usage is TRBJ2-7, with D tentatively TRBD1 (5 bases). This CDR3 region has 14 residues. Between the trimmed V and J ends, which lost 6 bases and 1 base, there was a span of 13 bases. Germline V gene lookup returns CDR1 PRHDT and CDR2 FYEKMQ (reference sequence). The DNA of the CDR3 is TGTGCCAGCAGTTCTGACAGTGAGTCCTACGAGCAGTACTTC. Amino acid sequence: CASSSDSESYEQYF. The whole variable domain, filled in from reference TRBV13 and TRBJ2-7, reads AAGVIQSPRHLIKEKRETATLKCYPIPRHDTVYWYQQGPGQDPQFLISFYEKMQSDKGSIPDRFSAQQFSDYHSELNMSSLELGDSALYFCASSSDSESYEQYFGPGTRLTVT.

The chain carries TRBV30 and TRBJ1-1; D not resolved. The CDR3 length is 14 residues. Between the trimmed V and J ends, which lost 2 bases and 7 bases, there was a span of 17 bases. CDR1 and CDR2 (germline): GTSNPN, SVGIG (reference sequence). The chain's CDR3 is CAWSIKISKREAFF. As DNA, the CDR3 is TGTGCCTGGAGTATAAAGATAAGCAAACGTGAAGCTTTCTTT. The whole variable domain, remainder taken from reference TRBV30 and TRBJ1-1, is SQTIHQWPATLVQPVGSPLSLECTVEGTSNPNLYWYRQAAGRGLQLLFYSVGIGQISSEVPQNLSASRPQDRQFILSSKKLLLSDSGFYLCAWSIKISKREAFFGQGTRLTVV.

This clone was observed a single time. The chain employs TRBV27 and TRBJ2-7, with 8 bases aligning to TRBD1. This CDR3 is 14 amino acids long. With 6 bases clipped from V and 1 base from J, the junction kept 5 bases outside the gene matches. Per germline, CDR1 MNHEY and CDR2 SMNVEV (reference sequence). The CDR3 loop reads CASRLTGESYEQYF. CDR3 nucleotides: TGTGCCAGCAGGTTGACAGGGGAATCCTACGAGCAGTACTTC.

The V call is TRBV7-2, the J call TRBJ2-5; 16 bases are shared with TRBD2. Looked up from germline, CDR1 is SGHTA and CDR2 is FQGNSA. This CDR3 is built from 18 residues. Losses at the gene ends were 4 bases for V and 4 bases for J; bases not matched to a gene: 9. CDR3 region: CASSSGLAGGLTGETQYF. Written as DNA, the CDR3 is TGTGCCAGCAGCTCGGGACTAGCGGGGGGGCTGACGGGAGAGACCCAGTACTTC.

This clone has a handful of counts. The V and J genes are TRBV27 and TRBJ1-2; D is unclear. The germline gives CDR1 MNHEY, CDR2 SMNVEV (reference sequence). The CDR3 length is 15 residues. The V and J ends lost 3 bases and 0 bases respectively, with 11 bases between them. The CDR3 reads CASSFLGGSNYGYTF. CDR3 nucleotides: TGTGCCAGCAGTTTTCTAGGAGGGTCTAACTATGGCTACACCTTC.

This clone was seen just once. The CDR3, as DNA: TGTGCCAGCAGTAGGACTAGCAAGGAGACCCAGTACTTC. Protein product: CASSRTSKETQYF. The V call is TRBV28, the J call TRBJ2-5; 8 bases map to TRBD2. V gave up 5 bases and J gave up 5 bases; unmatched junction bases: 4. The germline CDR1 and CDR2 sequences are MDHEN and SYDVKM. The CDR3 is 13 residues long.

In the case of this clone: Within the sample, other DNA sequences also encode this same CDR3. This chain links TRBV29-1 with TRBJ2-1, with D unclear. With 3 bases removed from V and 4 bases from J, the gap between germline ends came to 4 bases. Germline V CDR1 and CDR2: SQVTM, ANQGSEA. The CDR3 contains 11 residues. The CDR3: CSVDSYNEQFF. In DNA form, the CDR3 reads TGCAGCGTTGACAGTTACAATGAGCAGTTCTTC.

The CDR3, as DNA: TGCGCCAGCAGTGCGAGGCGGATAAGCTCCTACGAGCAGTACTTC. It yields the protein CASSARRISSYEQYF. The rearrangement links TRBV10-2 to TRBJ2-7, with D uncertain. In germline, CDR1 is WSHSY, CDR2 SAAADI. CDR3 size: 15 residues. Trimming removed 4 bases from V and 0 bases from J, with 13 bases in between.

This sequence joins TRBV11-2 and TRBJ2-3; no definite D call. This CDR3 is 12 amino acids long. CDR1 is SGHAT, CDR2 FQNNGV, per germline. Trimming cost V 7 bases and J 4 bases, with 9 bases left between them. The DNA of the CDR3 is TGTGCCAGCACCGAGGTTGCAGATACGCAGTATTTT. Protein: CASTEVADTQYF. The full variable domain, rest sourced from reference TRBV11-2 and TRBJ2-3, is EAGVAQSPRYKIIEKRQSVAFWCNPISGHATLYWYQQILGQGPKLLIQFQNNGVVDDSQLPKDRFSAERLKGVDSTLKIQPAKLEDSAVYLCASTEVADTQYFGPGTRLTVL.

The chain is built from TRBV30 and TRBJ2-3; D uncertain. The V end lost 3 bases, the J end lost 4 bases, and 8 bases lay between the germline ends. The CDR3 is 12 residues long. CDR1 and CDR2 (germline): GTSNPN, SVGIG (reference sequence). CDR3 residues: CAWSALPDTQYF. CDR3 in DNA: TGTGCCTGGAGCGCCCTACCAGATACGCAGTATTTT.

The CDR3 DNA is TGTGCCAGCAGCCTCCCCGACGGCGTCCTGACTTTC. Translation gives CASSLPDGVLTF. The V call is TRBV7-9, the J call TRBJ2-6; D is undetermined. Per the germline V gene, CDR1 is SEHNR and CDR2 is FQNEAQ (reference sequence). Trimming removed 5 bases from V and 12 bases from J, with 11 bases in between. CDR3 length: 12 amino acids.

This clone occurred a few times. The chain combines TRBV5-1 with TRBJ1-1, with D possibly matching TRBD1 (6 bases). Germline V gene lookup returns CDR1 SGHRS and CDR2 YFSETQ. The CDR3 totals 15 residues. Trimming removed 3 bases from V and 3 bases from J, with 15 bases in between. For the CDR3, the DNA is TGCGCCAGCAGCTCTTCCGACAGGTCGTACACTGAAGCTTTCTTT. Its protein is CASSSSDRSYTEAFF.